The T cell receptor beta chain described here comes from a study of technical replicates of blood from a few donors. The method was immunoSEQ multiplex PCR; TCRdb's version includes in-frame clones alone and lacks a portion of them. Of tens of thousands of clones listed, roughly 96% are singletons. The sample consisted of T cells isolated from PBMCs. This TCR was recovered from a human donor in good health.

This chain's CDR3 is CASSLLDQPQHF. In nucleotides, the CDR3 is TGTGCCAGCAGCTTGCTAGATCAGCCCCAGCATTTT. The gene calls are TRBV5-6 and TRBJ1-5; D unclear. The germline V gene has CDR1 SGHDT and CDR2 YYEEEE. The CDR3 contains 12 residues. Trimming took off 1 base at V and 5 bases at J, with 4 bases between the two ends.